What follows are 32 T cell receptor beta chains derived from one specimen sequenced in a study of cytomegalovirus exposure and HLA in healthy donors. TCRdb's table, derived via immunoSEQ multiplex PCR, lists solely in-frame clones and lacks some. The sample carries tens of thousands of clones, 75% to 95% recorded once. Sequencing input: PBMCs. These receptors were taken from a man younger than 30 in good health and CMV-seronegative.

This clone came up a few times. This chain joins TRBV7-2 and TRBJ2-3; 7 nucleotides align to TRBD2. Germline V gene sequence: CDR1 SGHTA, CDR2 FQGNSA. CDR3 length: 16 residues. The V and J ends lost 1 base and 2 bases, in that order; junction bases with no gene match: 6. This CDR3 reads CASSLGASGNTDTQYF. The CDR3 DNA reads as TGTGCCAGCAGCTTAGGAGCTAGCGGTAACACAGATACGCAGTATTTT.

The V call is TRBV4-1, the J call TRBJ2-1, with D possibly being TRBD1 (5 bases). The CDR3 loop spans 13 amino acids. Germline CDR1 is MGHRA and CDR2 is YSYEKL. The germline V and J ends were trimmed by 0 bases and 15 bases, with 15 bases remaining between them. CDR3 region: CASSQEGLGVVFF. CDR3 DNA: TGCGCCAGCAGCCAAGAAGGGCTAGGGGTGGTGTTCTTC.

This clone has only one observation. V gene TRBV2 combines with J gene TRBJ2-3; 8 nucleotides match TRBD2. The CDR3 consists of 15 residues. The trim removed 6 bases at V and 2 bases at J, leaving 7 bases unmatched. Germline V CDR1 and CDR2: SNHLY, FYNNEI. In DNA form, the CDR3 reads TGTGCCAGCAGCTACAGCGGGAGTTCCACAGATACGCAGTATTTT. Protein sequence: CASSYSGSSTDTQYF.

The chain combines TRBV6-1 with TRBJ2-7; 8 nucleotides align to TRBD1. The CDR3 totals 14 residues. The germline V gene encodes CDR1 MNHNS and CDR2 SASEGT. With 5 bases clipped from V and 6 bases from J, the junction kept 9 bases outside the gene matches. The CDR3 region is CASSTQTGAGEQYF. CDR3 in DNA: TGTGCCAGCAGTACCCAGACAGGGGCTGGCGAGCAGTACTTC.

The chain recombines TRBV18 with TRBJ1-1, with 7 bases matching TRBD1. Germline V gene sequence: CDR1 KGHSH, CDR2 LQKENI. V shed 4 bases and J 2 bases; nucleotides not matched to a gene: 1. The CDR3 is 13 amino acids. CDR3 nucleotide sequence: TGTGCCAGCTCACAGGGGGCCAACACTGAAGCTTTCTTT. Residues: CASSQGANTEAFF.

The V and J genes are TRBV25-1 and TRBJ2-1; 7 bases line up with TRBD2. Trimming cost V 8 bases and J 6 bases; bases outside gene matches: 10. The germline V gene encodes CDR1 MGHDK and CDR2 SYGVNS. The CDR3 totals 14 residues. CDR3: CASAGASGLNEQFF. CDR3 coding DNA: TGTGCCAGCGCCGGGGCTAGCGGACTCAATGAGCAGTTCTTC.

The chain has TRBV2 and TRBJ1-5; D is ambiguous. Per germline, CDR1 SNHLY and CDR2 FYNNEI. The V and J ends lost 2 bases and 2 bases respectively, with 4 bases between them. This CDR3 has 13 residues. This CDR3 is CASSEIGNQPQHF. As DNA, the CDR3 is TGTGCCAGCAGTGAAATAGGCAATCAGCCCCAGCATTTT.

The CDR3 DNA reads as TGCGCCAGCAGCAGATGGAATAGCGGGAGGGCCTTAGGTAATGAGCAGTTCTTC. It is translated as CASSRWNSGRALGNEQFF. The V and J genes are TRBV5-1 and TRBJ2-1, with 11 bases matching TRBD2. The CDR3 covers 18 residues. From germline, CDR1 is SGHRS and CDR2 YFSETQ. Trimming at V came to 4 bases and at J to 7 bases, leaving 16 bases not matched to a gene.

This clone came up once. This chain joins TRBV7-6 and TRBJ2-1; TRBD2 matches 9 bases. CDR3 size: 16 residues. Germline V gene sequence: CDR1 SGHVS, CDR2 FNYEAQ. J was trimmed by 2 bases and V by 5 bases; bases with no gene match: 7. The CDR3 loop reads CASSLLAGEAYNEQFF. The CDR3 DNA sequence: TGTGCCAGCAGCCTTTTAGCGGGAGAAGCCTACAATGAGCAGTTCTTC.

This chain connects TRBV10-1 to TRBJ1-1; D is uncertain. The ends were cut back, 2 bases at V and 1 base at J, with 8 bases in the middle. CDR3 length: 14 amino acids. From germline, CDR1 is WNHNN and CDR2 SYGVQD (reference sequence). CDR3 coding DNA: TGCGCCAGCAGTGAGATTGGGAGGAACACTGAAGCTTTCTTT. Protein product: CASSEIGRNTEAFF.

V and J are TRBV25-1 and TRBJ1-3, with D possibly TRBD1 on 6 matching bases. Germline CDR1 is MGHDK and CDR2 is SYGVNS. Trimming pared 9 bases from V and 4 bases from J, leaving 16 bases between. This CDR3 has 14 amino acids. For the CDR3, the DNA is TGTGCCAGTAGACCCACAGGGTCAGGAAACACCATATATTTT. Translating it yields CASRPTGSGNTIYF.

V usage is TRBV6-5 and J usage is TRBJ2-2, with TRBD1 matching over 7 bases. Germline V gives CDR1 MNHEY, CDR2 SVGAGI. There are 14 residues in the CDR3. V lost 6 bases and J lost 5; bases outside the gene matches: 6. The CDR3 DNA is TGTGCCAGCAGAGCAGGGGGTGAAACCGGGGAGCTGTTTTTT. Translation gives CASRAGGETGELFF.

The V call is TRBV7-9, the J call TRBJ2-3; TRBD2 matches 8 bases. The CDR3 has 14 residues. V lost 4 bases and J lost 7; bases outside the gene matches: 7. The germline CDR1 and CDR2 sequences are SEHNR and FQNEAQ (reference sequence). The CDR3 region has the DNA TGTGCCAGCAGCTCCAGCGGGAGTATGAATACGCAGTATTTT. Translation: CASSSSGSMNTQYF. Complete variable domain (other parts from reference TRBV7-9 and TRBJ2-3): DTGVSQNPRHKITKRGQNVTFRCDPISEHNRLYWYRQTLGQGPEFLTYFQNEAQLEKSRLLSDRFSAERPKGSFSTLEIQRTEQGDSAMYLCASSSSGSMNTQYFGPGTRLTVL.

This rearrangement joins TRBV5-4 to TRBJ2-3, with D perhaps TRBD2 (5 bases). Germline lookup yields CDR1 SGHNT and CDR2 YYREEE (reference sequence). The CDR3 is 17 residues long. The germline V and J ends were trimmed by 4 bases and 2 bases, with 20 bases remaining between them. The DNA of the CDR3 is TGTGCCAGCAGCCTCCCTGGGAGTCAGTGGATCACAGATACGCAGTATTTT. Amino acids: CASSLPGSQWITDTQYF.

The chain recombines TRBV19 with TRBJ2-7, with 7 bases fitting TRBD1. CDR3 length: 15 amino acids. Looked up from germline, CDR1 is LNHDA and CDR2 is SQIVND (reference sequence). V gave up 5 bases and J gave up 1 base; unmatched junction bases: 8. In DNA, the CDR3 is TGTGCCAGTAGTTTTACAGGGGCCCCTTCCTACGAGCAGTACTTC. It translates to CASSFTGAPSYEQYF.

The V and J genes are TRBV5-6 and TRBJ2-1; 9 bases match TRBD2. The CDR3 is 18 residues long. The ends lost 0 bases at V and 0 bases at J; junction bases unmatched: 7. Per the germline V gene, CDR1 is SGHDT and CDR2 is YYEEEE. The CDR3 DNA is TGTGCCAGCAGCTTGGAGCTAGCGGGACCTAGCTCCTACAATGAGCAGTTCTTC. Protein: CASSLELAGPSSYNEQFF.

The rearrangement joins TRBV28 to TRBJ1-5, with TRBD1 as a possible D gene (6 bases). Trimming stripped 7 bases from V and 3 bases from J, with 19 bases between. The CDR3 contains 16 residues. Germline values: CDR1 MDHEN, CDR2 SYDVKM. CDR3 sequence reads: CASKPEGRGNNQPQHF. In DNA, the CDR3 is TGTGCCAGCAAGCCCGAGGGCAGGGGAAACAATCAGCCCCAGCATTTT.

The genes are TRBV27 and TRBJ2-3; TRBD2 might be the D (6 bases). CDR1 is MNHEY and CDR2 is SMNVEV in the germline V gene (reference sequence). This CDR3 has 17 amino acids. V lost 5 bases and J lost 0, with 18 bases in between. This CDR3 is CASSPYSAGGSTDTQYF. CDR3 DNA sequence: TGTGCCAGCAGTCCCTATTCTGCTGGGGGGAGCACAGATACGCAGTATTTT.

The chain recombines TRBV6-5 with TRBJ2-2; TRBD2 matches at 12 bases. Germline V gene lookup returns CDR1 MNHEY and CDR2 SVGAGI. The length of the CDR3 is 16 residues. V was clipped by 4 bases and J by 4 bases; unmatched bases: 4. CDR3 in amino acids: CASSFLAGGVTGELFF. The CDR3 nucleotides are TGTGCCAGCAGTTTCCTAGCGGGAGGGGTCACCGGGGAGCTGTTTTTT.

The chain links TRBV5-1 to TRBJ1-2, with 8 bases matching TRBD1. The CDR3 is made up of 13 amino acids. Trimming cost V 3 bases and J 6 bases; bases outside gene matches: 4. Germline V gene sequence: CDR1 SGHRS, CDR2 YFSETQ. The DNA for the CDR3 is TGCGCCAGCAGCTGGACAGGGACTAATGGCTACACCTTC. As protein: CASSWTGTNGYTF.

V usage is TRBV14 and J usage is TRBJ1-2, with TRBD1 as a possible D gene (6 bases). Trimming pared 2 bases from V and 2 bases from J, leaving 12 bases between. The CDR3 length is 15 residues. Germline V CDR1 and CDR2: SGHDN, FVKESK. The CDR3 reads CASSQHQGYNYGYTF. CDR3 nucleotide sequence: TGTGCCAGCAGCCAACACCAGGGGTACAACTATGGCTACACCTTC.

In DNA, the CDR3 is TGCGCCAGCAGCTTGGCCGGGAGGGGTACTGAAGCTTTCTTT. Protein: CASSLAGRGTEAFF. The chain is built from TRBV5-1 and TRBJ1-1; tentative D call: TRBD1 (5 bases). V lost 0 bases and J lost 5, with 11 bases in between. Germline CDR1 is SGHRS and CDR2 is YFSETQ. The CDR3 has 14 amino acids.

Only one count was recorded for this clone. The chain uses TRBV15 and TRBJ2-1; 15 nucleotides line up with TRBD2. CDR3 size: 17 residues. Per germline, CDR1 LNHNV and CDR2 YYDKDF (reference sequence). The V segment lost 3 bases and the J segment 10 bases; nucleotides outside the gene matches: 10. The DNA of the CDR3 is TGTGCCACCAGCAGTGGTATCGGACTAGCGGGAGGGCGCGAGCAGTTCTTC. It specifies CATSSGIGLAGGREQFF. Supplemented by reference TRBV15 and TRBJ2-1, the full variable domain reads DAMVIQNPRYQVTQFGKPVTLSCSQTLNHNVMYWYQQKSSQAPKLLFHYYDKDFNNEADTPDNFQSRRPNTSFCFLDIRSPGLGDTAMYLCATSSGIGLAGGREQFFGPGTRLTVL.

J is TRBJ2-1 and V is TRBV27, with D perhaps TRBD1 (6 bases). Trimming left V 4 bases short and J 7 bases short, with 14 bases between. This CDR3 has 14 residues. The germline CDR1 and CDR2 sequences are MNHEY and SMNVEV (reference sequence). In DNA form, the CDR3 reads TGTGCCAGCAGTTCTCCCGGGACACCGAATGAGCAGTTCTTC. The encoded protein is CASSSPGTPNEQFF.

V gene TRBV5-4 combines with J gene TRBJ1-3; possibly TRBD1 for D (6 bases). Deletions cut 4 bases from V and 7 bases from J, with 18 bases between. There are 15 residues in the CDR3. Germline CDR1 is SGHNT and CDR2 is YYREEE (reference sequence). The CDR3 sequence: CASSEEGGALNTIYF. The DNA for the CDR3 is TGTGCCAGCAGCGAGGAGGGGGGGGCGCTGAACACCATATATTTT.

This rearrangement joins TRBV19 to TRBJ2-2; 9 bases fit TRBD1. With 6 bases clipped from V and 2 bases from J, the junction kept 7 bases outside the gene matches. The CDR3 length is 16 residues. Germline V gives CDR1 LNHDA, CDR2 SQIVND (reference sequence). This chain's CDR3 is CASRASGQGNTGELFF. Here the CDR3 DNA reads TGTGCCAGTAGAGCCTCGGGACAGGGTAACACCGGGGAGCTGTTTTTT.

This chain connects TRBV28 to TRBJ1-2, with unresolved D. The CDR3 totals 13 residues. From germline, CDR1 is MDHEN and CDR2 SYDVKM. V was cut by 5 bases and J by 4 bases, with 11 bases left in between. CDR3 in DNA: TGTGCCAGCAGTCTAGGCGGAAGCTATGGCTACACCTTC. Translated, it gives CASSLGGSYGYTF.

In this sample, this clone turned up once. The chain is built from TRBV7-3 and TRBJ2-3, with D hard to call. The CDR3 is 13 residues long. Germline CDR1 and CDR2: SGHTA and FQGTGA. Deletions cut 5 bases from V and 4 bases from J, with 10 bases between. The CDR3 sequence: CASSLGTPDTQYF. In DNA, the CDR3 is TGTGCCAGCAGCCTCGGTACCCCAGATACGCAGTATTTT.

The chain recombines TRBV27 with TRBJ1-5, with TRBD1 identical over 8 bases. J was trimmed by 7 bases and V by 6 bases; bases with no gene match: 5. Germline CDR1 MNHEY, CDR2 SMNVEV (reference sequence). This CDR3 is 13 amino acids long. DNA of the CDR3: TGTGCCAGCAGGTATGACAGGGGACAGCCCCAGCATTTT. Its translation is CASRYDRGQPQHF.

The chain recombines TRBV7-2 with TRBJ2-7; 7 nucleotides align to TRBD2. V lost 5 bases, J lost 6 bases, and 10 bases stayed unmatched. CDR1 and CDR2 (germline): SGHTA, FQGNSA. The CDR3 contains 14 residues. DNA for the CDR3: TGTGCCAGCAGCCAACTCAGCGGGATGGGCGAGCAGTACTTC. Translation: CASSQLSGMGEQYF.

This chain links TRBV6-1 with TRBJ2-7, with 10 bases aligning to TRBD1. The tail of the sequence fits TRBJ2-5 better, so the J call may be wrong. Germline CDR1 is MNHNS and CDR2 is SASEGT. The CDR3 totals 14 residues. CDR3: CASSLDRGAETQYF. The CDR3 DNA is TGTGCCAGCAGTCTGGACAGGGGGGCAGAGACCCAGTACTTC.

The table lists this clone with a count of one. V is TRBV18 and J is TRBJ2-7, with TRBD1 matching 9 bases. The germline CDR1 and CDR2 sequences are KGHSH and LQKENI. Unmatched junction bases numbered 9, after V lost 1 base and J lost 5 bases. This CDR3 region has 16 residues. The DNA for the CDR3 is TGTGCCAGCTCACCACGGTCCAAGGACAGGGGCCACGAGCAGTACTTC. Residues: CASSPRSKDRGHEQYF.